The clone carrying this T cell receptor (beta chain) has at least ten counts. As to time point: newly diagnosed GD, antithyroid drugs for less than 3 months. PBMC RNA served as the TCR library source. CDR3 regions were amplified by Arm-PCR using iRepertoire HTBI primers to build TCR beta libraries. TCRdb itself ran the multiplex PCR reads through MiXCR, one entry per CDR3 protein. Counted here are hundreds of thousands of distinct CDR3 sequences, over 15% occurring once; the ten biggest clones make up around 27%. The data belong to a study of regulatory T cells in long-lasting Graves disease. The CDR3 is made up of 14 amino acids. Per the germline V gene, CDR1 is DFQATT and CDR2 is SNEGSKA (reference sequence). V lost 5 bases and J 1 base, leaving 12 bases between the germline ends. These data are also associated with another study on T cells in Graves' hyperthyroidism and ophthalmopathy. According to that study: Stable disease denoted Graves' hyperthyroidism without ophthalmopathy progression within 18 months.

J is TRBJ2-1 and V is TRBV20-1; D uncertain. This receptor was identified in a man in his forties or fifties with Graves disease. The sample here was peripheral blood mononuclear cells (PBMCs), taken at new diagnosis, from a patient treated with antithyroid drugs. In DNA, the CDR3 is TGCAGTGCTTCTCGACCAGAATCCTACAATGAGCAGTTCTTC. It yields the protein CSASRPESYNEQFF.